This T cell receptor beta chain was sequenced in a study of PD-L1 blockade in urothelial cancer. The CDR3 spans 13 residues. Time point reported: peripheral blood 6 weeks after treatment start. It was locally advanced or metastatic urothelial carcinoma that patients had. Profiled with immunoSEQ multiplex PCR; TCRdb holds only in-frame clones, not every one. The table lists approximately 83,000 clones, over 80% of them singletons. Sequenced material: PBMCs, taken around atezolizumab (anti-PD-L1) treatment. The TCR comes from a man between 65 and 85 years old with urothelial cancer. The chain recombines TRBV21-1 with TRBJ2-5; TRBD1 is the table's D call and was not checked against the DNA. TRBV21-1 is listed as a pseudogene. The CDR3 bases are TGTGCCAGCACCAACAGGGGGTCGAAGACCCAGTACTTC. It translates to CASTNRGSKTQYF.